This record covers a single T cell receptor beta chain. The CDR3 covers 15 residues. Constant-segment-primed 5'RACE gave TCR alpha and TCR beta cDNA libraries with sample barcodes and UMIs. TCRdb ran MiXCR on the 5' RACE reads and lists one entry per CDR3 protein. The sample has just over 300,000 distinct CDR3 sequences; just under 20% are singletons. This sample is drawn from a study of T-cell memory formation after mild COVID-19. In the study overall: The study found TCR clusters largely donor specific.

The receptor's source is a man younger than 30 who had mild COVID-19 (a few samples of this study predate the infection). Cell type and time point are not known. The rearrangement uses TRBV21-1 and TRBJ2-1. TRBV21-1 is assigned pseudogene status. The sample consisted of PBMCs or a T cell subset sorted from them (not recorded which). The CDR3 protein is CASSKDTTEYNEQFF. DNA of the CDR3: TGTGCCAGCAGCAAAGACACCACAGAATACAATGAGCAGTTCTTC.